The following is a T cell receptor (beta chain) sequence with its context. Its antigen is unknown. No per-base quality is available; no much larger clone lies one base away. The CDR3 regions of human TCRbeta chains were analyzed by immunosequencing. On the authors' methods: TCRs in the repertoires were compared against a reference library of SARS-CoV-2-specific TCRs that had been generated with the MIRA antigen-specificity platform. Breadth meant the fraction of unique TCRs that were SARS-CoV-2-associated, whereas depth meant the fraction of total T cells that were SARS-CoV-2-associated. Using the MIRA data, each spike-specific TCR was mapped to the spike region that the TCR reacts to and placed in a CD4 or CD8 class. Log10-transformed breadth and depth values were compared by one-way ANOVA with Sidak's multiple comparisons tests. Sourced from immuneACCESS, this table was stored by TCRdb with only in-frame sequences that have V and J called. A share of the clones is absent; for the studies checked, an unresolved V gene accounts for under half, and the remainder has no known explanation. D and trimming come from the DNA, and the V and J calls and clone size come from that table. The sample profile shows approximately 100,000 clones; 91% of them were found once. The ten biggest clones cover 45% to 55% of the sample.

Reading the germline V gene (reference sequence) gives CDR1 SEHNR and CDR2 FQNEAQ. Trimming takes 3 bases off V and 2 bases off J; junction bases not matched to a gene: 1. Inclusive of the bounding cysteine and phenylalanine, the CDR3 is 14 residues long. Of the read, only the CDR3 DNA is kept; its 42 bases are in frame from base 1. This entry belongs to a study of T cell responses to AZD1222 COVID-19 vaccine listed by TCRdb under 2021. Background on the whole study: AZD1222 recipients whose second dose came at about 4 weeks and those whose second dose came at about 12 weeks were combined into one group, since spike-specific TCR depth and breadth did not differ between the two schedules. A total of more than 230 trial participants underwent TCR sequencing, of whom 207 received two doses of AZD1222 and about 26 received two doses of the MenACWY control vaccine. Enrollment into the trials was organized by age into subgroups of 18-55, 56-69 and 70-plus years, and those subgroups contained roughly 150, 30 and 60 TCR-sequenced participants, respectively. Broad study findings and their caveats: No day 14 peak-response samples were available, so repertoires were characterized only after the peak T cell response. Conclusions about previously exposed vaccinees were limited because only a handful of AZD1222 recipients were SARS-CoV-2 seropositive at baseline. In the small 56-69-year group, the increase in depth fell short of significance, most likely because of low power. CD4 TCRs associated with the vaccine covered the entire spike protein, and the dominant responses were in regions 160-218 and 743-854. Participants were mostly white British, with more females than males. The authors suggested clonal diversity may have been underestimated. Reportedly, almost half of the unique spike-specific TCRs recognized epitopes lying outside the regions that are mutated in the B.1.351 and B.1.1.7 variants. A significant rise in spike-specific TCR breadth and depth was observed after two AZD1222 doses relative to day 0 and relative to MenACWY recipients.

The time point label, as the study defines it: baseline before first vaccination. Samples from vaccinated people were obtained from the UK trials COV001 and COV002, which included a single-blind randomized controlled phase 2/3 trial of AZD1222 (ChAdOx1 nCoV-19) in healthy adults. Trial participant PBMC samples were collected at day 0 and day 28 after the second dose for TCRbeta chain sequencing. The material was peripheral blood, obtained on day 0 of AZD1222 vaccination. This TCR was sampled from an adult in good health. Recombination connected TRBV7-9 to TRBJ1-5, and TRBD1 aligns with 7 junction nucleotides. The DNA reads TGTGCCAGCAGCTTTCAGGGGGGCAATCAGCCCCAGCATTTT. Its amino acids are CASSFQGGNQPQHF.